This T cell receptor beta chain derives from a study of cytomegalovirus exposure and HLA in healthy donors. The PCR contained 60 Vbeta and 13 Jbeta primers. Sequenced by immunoSEQ multiplex PCR; TCRdb stores in-frame clones only, minus some. Of 120,000 to 150,000 clones listed, 70% to 80% were seen once; the top ten hold 1.5% to 2%. The CDR3 covers 16 residues. V shed 1 base, J shed 5 bases, and the junction held 8 bases outside the gene matches. Germline loops: CDR1 SGHTA, CDR2 FQGNSA. The receptor comes from a female donor in good health and CMV-seronegative. Sequences were obtained from PBMCs. The rearrangement links TRBV7-2 to TRBJ2-1; 7 bases line up with TRBD2. CDR3 sequence: CASSLVPRAGNNEQFF. In DNA, the CDR3 is TGTGCCAGCAGCTTAGTTCCTCGAGCGGGGAACAATGAGCAGTTCTTC.